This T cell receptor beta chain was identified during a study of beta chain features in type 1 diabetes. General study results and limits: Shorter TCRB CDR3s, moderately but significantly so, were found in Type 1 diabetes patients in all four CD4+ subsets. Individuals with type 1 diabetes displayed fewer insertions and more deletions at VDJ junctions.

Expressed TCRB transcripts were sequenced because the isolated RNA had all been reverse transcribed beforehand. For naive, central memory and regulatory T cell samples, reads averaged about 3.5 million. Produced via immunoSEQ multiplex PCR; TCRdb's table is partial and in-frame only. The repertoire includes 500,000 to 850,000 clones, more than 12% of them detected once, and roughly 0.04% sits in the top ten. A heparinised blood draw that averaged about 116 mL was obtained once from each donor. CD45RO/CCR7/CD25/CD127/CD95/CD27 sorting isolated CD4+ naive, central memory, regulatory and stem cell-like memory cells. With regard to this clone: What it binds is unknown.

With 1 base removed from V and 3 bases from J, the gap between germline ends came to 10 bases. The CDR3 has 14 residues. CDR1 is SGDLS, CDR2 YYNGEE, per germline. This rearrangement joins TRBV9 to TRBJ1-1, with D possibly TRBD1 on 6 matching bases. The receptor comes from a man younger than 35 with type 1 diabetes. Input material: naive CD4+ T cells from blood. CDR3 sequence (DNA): TGTGCCAGCAGCGTACAAGGGGGGGACACTGAAGCTTTCTTT. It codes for CASSVQGGDTEAFF.